This T cell receptor beta chain stems from a study of blood T cell repertoires in COVID-19 (dated by TCRdb to about 2020). Study-wide context: Collaborator samples came from the United States, Italy and Spain and covered acute and convalescent phases of COVID-19. The prospective study material was composed of cDNA or gDNA derived from T cells, B-cell-depleted T cells, or PBMCs. The repertoires were made available in a free public database intended to serve as a resource for research on the immune response to SARS-CoV-2. A de-identified subject ID, COVID-19 status, age in years and sex were almost always included in the sample metadata. Samples came from the ongoing ImmuneRACE study (first 160 participants) plus 1,254 subjects from 6 global collaborators. The dataset comprised deeply sampled blood TCRbeta repertoires from subjects exposed to, actively infected with, or recovered from COVID-19. Where available, HLA class I and class II types were taken from metadata supplied by the sample provider and were not determined by assay-based typing.

TCRbeta CDR3 regions were amplified from genomic DNA by means of the immunoSEQ Assay, a bias-controlled multiplex PCR. For the original study's pipeline: The number of nucleated cells in each sample was estimated by amplification of reference gene primers within the assay. To quantify the absolute abundance of each unique TCRbeta CDR3 rearrangement, sequence reads were collapsed and filtered. For each sample, productive Simpson clonality was calculated as the square root of Simpson's diversity index over productive rearrangements. TCRdb holds this immuneACCESS table with in-frame rearrangements only. Some clones are missing; in checked studies, unresolved V genes explain under half, and the rest has no known cause. D and trimming come from the DNA, and the V and J calls and clone size come from that table. The sample table records about 320,000 clones; less than 85% of these occur just once. Of the sample, about 2% is held by the ten largest clones.

Note on this clone: Its antigen is still unknown. No base-level quality is on record; no much larger clone is a single base apart.

Overall study results and their limits: The amount of clinical and demographic metadata varied by source and participant and was provided uncurated.

Enrolling through a virtual design, the prospective study's participants ranged in age from roughly 18 to 95 years and lived across some 22 United States geographic areas. In the prospective study, cohorts were assigned on the basis of participant-reported clinical history obtained from a screening survey and a study questionnaire. Exposed participants had been in contact, within 2 weeks of entering the study, with a person who had a PCR-confirmed or clinician-diagnosed case of COVID-19. Mobile phlebotomists in the prospective study collected whole blood, serum and a nasopharyngeal or oropharyngeal swab from every participant. Prospective study participants could optionally give additional blood draws and questionnaires over an approximately two-month period. Blood samples from the prospective study were shipped frozen or at room temperature prior to DNA extraction. The CDR1 and CDR2 encoded by the germline V gene are SNHLY and FYNNEI. Taken from cysteine to phenylalanine, the CDR3 has 14 residues. The CDR3 DNA has 42 bases and is translated from base 1. V is clipped by 2 bases and J by 5 bases, and the sequence between their germline boundaries is 12 bases long.

The clonotype was recovered from a woman aged 30 to 39 who had been exposed to COVID-19. Sequences were obtained from PBMCs or T cells enriched from blood (not recorded which). The rearranged segments are TRBV2 and TRBJ1-1, and possibly TRBD1, on 5 matching bases. CDR3 reads: CASSEKNNRTEAFF. The sequenced DNA is TGTGCCAGCAGTGAAAAGAACAACAGGACTGAAGCTTTCTTT.